This is a list of T cell receptor beta chains from one sample in a study of blood T cell repertoires in COVID-19. TCRdb's copy holds only in-frame clones and misses some; the assay was immunoSEQ multiplex PCR. The sample records tens of thousands of clones, more than 80% being singletons. Sequencing input: peripheral blood. Receptors were obtained from a man aged 50-59 years with COVID-19, enrolled during active disease. CDR3s include the opening cysteine and the closing phenylalanine or tryptophan. The order of the fields is clone size, V gene, J gene, D gene, CDR3 protein. D genes are given only for firm matches. Clone size is given for some rows only: seen once, a few or many times, or a class if the clone is expanded.

-	TRBV3-1/TRBV3-2	TRBJ2-1	TRBD2	CASSPYSGGLYEQFF
-	TRBV12-5	TRBJ2-2	TRBD1	CASGLVAASVGTANTGELFF
-	TRBV30	TRBJ1-1	-	CACSGGLSSSTAFF
-	TRBV5-1	TRBJ1-4	TRBD1	CASSLGDRDQEKLFF
-	TRBV11-2	TRBJ2-7	-	CASSLVNEQYF
-	TRBV28	TRBJ1-2	-	CASSPIGVGYGYTF
-	TRBV7-9	TRBJ1-4	-	CASSFHQGAATNEKLFF
-	TRBV7-2	TRBJ1-2	TRBD1	CASSLAIGTGRTVGYTF
few	TRBV4-3	TRBJ2-7	-	CASSQLYRSGYEQYF
-	TRBV7-2	TRBJ1-2	-	CASSSPRGFRIYGYTF
-	TRBV19	TRBJ2-7	TRBD1	CASSFRDRGDYEQYF
-	TRBV9	TRBJ1-1	-	CASSPGMNTEAFF
-	TRBV4-1	TRBJ2-7	-	CASSQKPVISTGSAYEQYF
-	TRBV24-1	TRBJ2-2	-	CATSDPGLYRVQGEGYTGELFF
-	TRBV6-1	TRBJ1-1	-	CASSENYGAFF
-	TRBV4-2	TRBJ1-4	-	CASSQDGADPNEKLFF
-	TRBV2	TRBJ2-2	-	CASSDVGGYNTGELFF
-	TRBV7-6	TRBJ2-1	TRBD2	CASSLGGRDEQFF
-	TRBV19	TRBJ1-5	-	CASSISTPPQHF
-	TRBV7-3	TRBJ1-1	-	CASSAGVRGNTEAFF
-	TRBV5-1	TRBJ2-1	TRBD2	CASSEGLAGGMYNEQFF
-	TRBV18	TRBJ1-1	-	CASSQRQARHLNTEAFF
once	TRBV7-2	TRBJ1-2	-	CASSLGGEQLYGYTF
-	TRBV19	TRBJ2-7	-	CASAQGYEQYF
-	TRBV19	TRBJ1-2	-	CASSPGSPRNYGYTF